This T cell receptor (beta chain) was found in a study of beta chain features in type 1 diabetes. Notes on the study in general: Within each of all four CD4+ subsets, Type 1 diabetes patients had TCRB CDR3s that were moderately but significantly shorter. The naive, central memory and Treg TCRB repertoires looked more alike in patients than they did in healthy donors.

The authors reverse transcribed all of the isolated RNA, so sequencing captured expressed TCRB transcripts. The repertoire was sequenced with immunoSEQ multiplex PCR; TCRdb's copy has only in-frame clones and lacks some. The sample consists of 300,000 to 450,000 clones, roughly 21% of them appearing once. This clone was counted a few times. What it recognizes is unknown. Via CD45RO/CCR7/CD25/CD127/CD95/CD27, cells of the CD4+ naive, central memory, regulatory and stem cell-like memory subsets were sorted. The CDR3 has 13 amino acids. Germline CDR1 SQVTM, CDR2 ANQGSEA. The sequencing sample was made of naive CD4+ T cells from blood. The clonotype comes from a young woman in good health. This rearrangement joins TRBV29-1 to TRBJ2-5; 9 bases map to TRBD1. The J call may be faulty, since TRBJ2-7 better matches the DNA end. CDR3 sequence: CSTLSRDRDEQYF. DNA for the CDR3: TGCAGCACACTCTCCCGGGACAGGGACGAGCAGTACTTC.